A selection of T cell receptor beta chains follows, all from one sample in a study of blood T cell repertoires in COVID-19. Generated by immunoSEQ multiplex PCR, the TCRdb table keeps only in-frame clones and is missing some. The table records around 150,000 clones, approximately 80% of them present only once. Sample: peripheral blood. These receptors were obtained from a woman in her forties or fifties with acute or convalescent COVID-19. Both conserved end residues are part of each CDR3. A D gene is named only where the DNA matches it firmly. Not every row has a clone size; where given, it reads once, few, many or a size class.

d_gene: TRBD1
j_gene: TRBJ1-1
v_gene: TRBV28
abundance: -
CDR3aa: CASKTGEDTEAFF
CDR3nt: TGTGCCAGCAAAACAGGGGAGGACACTGAAGCTTTCTTT

d_gene: -
j_gene: TRBJ2-1
v_gene: TRBV21-1
abundance: -
CDR3aa: CASSQGLAGGNEQFF
CDR3nt: TGTGCCAGCAGCCAGGGACTAGCGGGGGGCAATGAGCAGTTCTTC

d_gene: -
j_gene: TRBJ1-2
v_gene: TRBV5-1
abundance: -
CDR3aa: CASSPLPGGGSYTF
CDR3nt: TGCGCCAGCAGCCCCCTACCCGGGGGAGGGAGCTACACCTTC

d_gene: TRBD1
j_gene: TRBJ2-2
v_gene: TRBV19
abundance: -
CDR3aa: CASSKQGATGELFF
CDR3nt: TGTGCCAGTAGCAAACAGGGGGCTACCGGGGAGCTGTTTTTT

d_gene: -
j_gene: TRBJ1-5
v_gene: TRBV5-4
abundance: -
CDR3aa: CASSLQGSNQPQHF
CDR3nt: TGTGCCAGCAGCTTGCAGGGAAGCAATCAGCCCCAGCATTTT

d_gene: -
j_gene: TRBJ2-1
v_gene: TRBV11-1
abundance: -
CDR3aa: CASSLSSSSYNEQFF
CDR3nt: TGTGCCAGCAGCTTATCCTCCAGCTCCTACAATGAGCAGTTCTTC

d_gene: -
j_gene: TRBJ1-1
v_gene: TRBV2
abundance: -
CDR3aa: CASSEGLSNTEAFF
CDR3nt: TGTGCCAGCAGTGAGGGGCTGAGTAACACTGAAGCTTTCTTT

d_gene: TRBD2
j_gene: TRBJ2-7
v_gene: TRBV4-2
abundance: -
CDR3aa: CASSQTLAGDSYEQYF
CDR3nt: TGTGCCAGCAGCCAAACACTAGCGGGGGACTCCTACGAGCAGTACTTC

d_gene: -
j_gene: TRBJ1-3
v_gene: TRBV7-9
abundance: once
CDR3aa: CASSLKREGAGNTIYF
CDR3nt: TGTGCCAGCAGCTTAAAAAGAGAGGGGGCTGGAAACACCATATATTTT

d_gene: TRBD1
j_gene: TRBJ2-2
v_gene: TRBV7-6
abundance: few
CDR3aa: CASSSQGANTGELFF
CDR3nt: TGTGCCAGCAGCTCACAGGGGGCGAACACCGGGGAGCTGTTTTTT

d_gene: -
j_gene: TRBJ2-2
v_gene: TRBV6-5
abundance: -
CDR3aa: CASSLTGKGELFF
CDR3nt: TGTGCCAGCAGTCTGACAGGAAAAGGGGAGCTGTTTTTT

d_gene: TRBD1
j_gene: TRBJ1-2
v_gene: TRBV2
abundance: -
CDR3aa: CASMGPGGIDYTF
CDR3nt: TGTGCCAGCATGGGGCCAGGGGGGATTGACTACACCTTC

d_gene: -
j_gene: TRBJ2-2
v_gene: TRBV11-2
abundance: -
CDR3aa: CASSNRDTKTGELFF
CDR3nt: TGTGCCAGCAGCAACCGGGACACGAAAACCGGGGAGCTGTTTTTT

d_gene: -
j_gene: TRBJ1-5
v_gene: TRBV6-5
abundance: -
CDR3aa: CASSPGQIYNQPQHF
CDR3nt: TGTGCCAGCAGTCCCGGACAGATATACAATCAGCCCCAGCATTTT

d_gene: TRBD1
j_gene: TRBJ1-2
v_gene: TRBV30
abundance: -
CDR3aa: CAWGYRGSYGYTF
CDR3nt: TGTGCCTGGGGATACAGGGGGAGCTATGGCTACACCTTC

d_gene: -
j_gene: TRBJ1-2
v_gene: TRBV5-1
abundance: -
CDR3aa: CASRQAGVDYGYTF
CDR3nt: TGCGCCAGCAGACAGGCAGGGGTTGACTATGGCTACACCTTC

d_gene: -
j_gene: TRBJ1-2
v_gene: TRBV7-3
abundance: once
CDR3aa: CASSLDHYGNYGYTF
CDR3nt: TGTGCCAGCAGCTTAGATCACTATGGGAACTATGGCTACACCTTC

d_gene: TRBD1
j_gene: TRBJ1-1
v_gene: TRBV6-5
abundance: -
CDR3aa: CASSYSGQGKNTEAFF
CDR3nt: TGTGCCAGCAGTTACTCGGGACAGGGGAAGAACACTGAAGCTTTCTTT

d_gene: -
j_gene: TRBJ1-1
v_gene: TRBV6-5
abundance: -
CDR3aa: CASSWLGEGTEAFF
CDR3nt: TGTGCCAGCAGTTGGCTTGGGGAGGGCACTGAAGCTTTCTTT

d_gene: -
j_gene: TRBJ1-5
v_gene: TRBV28
abundance: -
CDR3aa: CASSFFLRGGNQPQHF
CDR3nt: TGTGCCAGCAGTTTTTTCCTCAGGGGCGGCAATCAGCCCCAGCATTTT

d_gene: TRBD2
j_gene: TRBJ2-3
v_gene: TRBV7-9
abundance: -
CDR3aa: CASSLSRTSGGTDTQYF
CDR3nt: TGTGCCAGCAGCCTTAGTAGGACTAGCGGGGGGACAGATACGCAGTATTTT

d_gene: TRBD2
j_gene: TRBJ2-3
v_gene: TRBV2
abundance: -
CDR3aa: CASSGAGGTDTQYF
CDR3nt: TGTGCCAGCAGTGGAGCGGGGGGGACAGATACGCAGTATTTT

d_gene: -
j_gene: TRBJ1-1
v_gene: TRBV5-1
abundance: -
CDR3aa: CASSRAQGGGTEAFF
CDR3nt: TGCGCCAGCAGCCGCGCACAGGGAGGGGGCACTGAAGCTTTCTTT

d_gene: -
j_gene: TRBJ1-2
v_gene: TRBV6-5
abundance: -
CDR3aa: CASSYEVRGSGYTF
CDR3nt: TGTGCCAGCAGTTACGAGGTCCGGGGATCTGGCTACACCTTC

d_gene: TRBD2
j_gene: TRBJ2-1
v_gene: TRBV19
abundance: -
CDR3aa: CASRAGLAGFDEQFF
CDR3nt: TGTGCCAGTAGGGCGGGACTAGCGGGTTTTGATGAGCAGTTCTTC

d_gene: -
j_gene: TRBJ2-1
v_gene: TRBV2
abundance: -
CDR3aa: CASRKTGSSYNEQFF
CDR3nt: TGTGCCAGCAGGAAAACAGGGAGCTCCTACAATGAGCAGTTCTTC

d_gene: -
j_gene: TRBJ1-4
v_gene: TRBV6-1
abundance: few
CDR3aa: CASSDSRSTNEKLFF
CDR3nt: TGTGCCAGCAGTGATTCCAGATCAACTAATGAAAAACTGTTTTTT

d_gene: -
j_gene: TRBJ1-1
v_gene: TRBV30
abundance: -
CDR3aa: CAWSVPRTGHTEAFF
CDR3nt: TGTGCCTGGAGTGTACCCCGAACAGGCCACACTGAAGCTTTCTTT

d_gene: -
j_gene: TRBJ1-6
v_gene: TRBV19
abundance: -
CDR3aa: CASSKAGTDSPLHF
CDR3nt: TGTGCCAGTAGTAAGGCAGGTACGGATTCACCCCTCCACTTT

d_gene: TRBD1
j_gene: TRBJ2-1
v_gene: TRBV7-2
abundance: -
CDR3aa: CASSSLQGPSEQFF
CDR3nt: TGTGCCAGCAGCTCGTTACAGGGGCCCAGTGAGCAGTTCTTC

d_gene: TRBD1
j_gene: TRBJ1-6
v_gene: TRBV7-2
abundance: -
CDR3aa: CASSPRTGGYNSPLHF
CDR3nt: TGTGCCAGCAGCCCCCGGACAGGGGGTTATAATTCACCCCTCCACTTT

d_gene: -
j_gene: TRBJ2-3
v_gene: TRBV20-1
abundance: -
CDR3aa: CSASDPTGVTDTQYF
CDR3nt: TGCAGTGCTAGTGACCCCACGGGGGTCACAGATACGCAGTATTTT

d_gene: -
j_gene: TRBJ1-4
v_gene: TRBV7-9
abundance: -
CDR3aa: CASSSSNEKLFF
CDR3nt: TGTGCCAGCAGCTCTTCTAATGAAAAACTGTTTTTT

d_gene: -
j_gene: TRBJ2-1
v_gene: TRBV29-1
abundance: -
CDR3aa: CSVVSGESSYNEQFF
CDR3nt: TGCAGCGTCGTAAGCGGCGAAAGCTCCTACAATGAGCAGTTCTTC

d_gene: TRBD2
j_gene: TRBJ2-1
v_gene: TRBV7-6
abundance: -
CDR3aa: CASSLLAGGEWTYNEQFF
CDR3nt: TGTGCCAGCAGCTTATTAGCGGGGGGGGAGTGGACCTACAATGAGCAGTTCTTC

d_gene: TRBD1
j_gene: TRBJ1-2
v_gene: TRBV2
abundance: -
CDR3aa: CASSVSNRGTDGYTF
CDR3nt: TGTGCCAGCAGTGTTTCCAACAGGGGGACGGACGGCTACACCTTC

d_gene: -
j_gene: TRBJ2-3
v_gene: TRBV30
abundance: -
CDR3aa: CAWSVRRGDTQYF
CDR3nt: TGTGCCTGGAGTGTTCGGAGGGGAGATACGCAGTATTTT

d_gene: -
j_gene: TRBJ1-3
v_gene: TRBV7-9
abundance: -
CDR3aa: CASSFYLDTSGNTIYF
CDR3nt: TGTGCCAGCAGCTTTTACCTCGACACCTCTGGAAACACCATATATTTT

d_gene: TRBD1
j_gene: TRBJ1-6
v_gene: TRBV19
abundance: few
CDR3aa: CASSIGDRGPSPLHF
CDR3nt: TGTGCCAGTAGTATAGGCGACAGGGGACCATCACCCCTCCACTTT

d_gene: -
j_gene: TRBJ1-2
v_gene: TRBV19
abundance: -
CDR3aa: CASSTPEEGYGYTF
CDR3nt: TGTGCCAGTAGTACCCCGGAGGAGGGCTATGGCTACACCTTC

d_gene: -
j_gene: TRBJ1-2
v_gene: TRBV10-2
abundance: few
CDR3aa: CASSGQWEGMGGYTF
CDR3nt: TGCGCCAGCAGTGGACAATGGGAGGGAATGGGCGGCTACACCTTC

d_gene: TRBD1
j_gene: TRBJ1-2
v_gene: TRBV19
abundance: -
CDR3aa: CASRTGGNYGYTF
CDR3nt: TGTGCCAGTAGGACAGGGGGTAACTATGGCTACACCTTC

d_gene: TRBD1
j_gene: TRBJ1-6
v_gene: TRBV5-1
abundance: once
CDR3aa: CASSNRQGSSYNSPLHF
CDR3nt: TGCGCCAGCAGCAACCGACAGGGGAGCTCCTATAATTCACCCCTCCACTTT

d_gene: TRBD1
j_gene: TRBJ1-4
v_gene: TRBV19
abundance: once
CDR3aa: CASSIDPDRGRWSEKLFF
CDR3nt: TGTGCCAGTAGTATAGACCCTGACAGGGGGCGGTGGAGCGAAAAACTGTTTTTT

d_gene: -
j_gene: TRBJ1-2
v_gene: TRBV4-2
abundance: -
CDR3aa: CASSQEKLYYGYTF
CDR3nt: TGTGCCAGCAGCCAAGAAAAGCTTTACTATGGCTACACCTTC

d_gene: -
j_gene: TRBJ1-6
v_gene: TRBV12-5
abundance: -
CDR3aa: CASGLVFLRSSYNSPLHF
CDR3nt: TGTGCTAGTGGTTTGGTATTTCTGAGGAGCTCCTATAATTCACCCCTCCACTTT